This T cell receptor beta chain was sequenced during a study of blood T cell repertoires in COVID-19. At the level of the study: Donors in the United States, Italy and Spain gave samples during acute or convalescent COVID-19. In each case, the material was cDNA or gDNA derived from T cells, B-cell-depleted T cells, or PBMCs.

Germline CDR1 MGHRA, CDR2 YSYEKL. CDR3 size: 15 residues. V gave up 0 bases and J gave up 7 bases; unmatched junction bases: 5. How the authors handled the data: Reference gene primers were amplified, and this amplification served to estimate nucleated cell counts. Measured with immunoSEQ multiplex PCR; TCRdb has only the in-frame clones, and not every one. The D gene and trimming were derived from the DNA, and the V and J assignments and clone size from that table. The sample shows approximately 68,000 clones, 70% to 90% of them seen only once. This sequence was found in a man between 65 and 85 years old with active or convalescent COVID-19. Sequencing input: peripheral blood. V gene TRBV4-1 combines with J gene TRBJ2-2; 7 nucleotides match TRBD2. This CDR3 reads CASSQDGGGNGELFF. CDR3 nucleotides: TGCGCCAGCAGCCAAGATGGCGGGGGAAACGGGGAGCTGTTTTTT.